The entry below describes one T cell receptor (beta chain). The data derive from a study of blood T cell repertoires in COVID-19. Across the study: COVID-19 samples from acute and convalescent phases originated in the United States, Italy and Spain. Nucleic acid was either cDNA or gDNA, and it came from T cells, B-cell-depleted T cells, or PBMCs.

Participants were placed into cohorts based on the clinical history they reported. The junction had 11 bases not matched to a gene; V was cut back by 1 base and J by 7 bases. This CDR3 contains 16 residues. Germline V lookup: CDR1 MGHRA, CDR2 YSYEKL. TCRdb's copy holds only in-frame clones and misses some; the assay was immunoSEQ multiplex PCR. The table lists 250,000 to 350,000 clones, 87% of them singletons. The chain recombines TRBV4-1 with TRBJ2-7; 9 bases agree with TRBD1. Input material: PBMCs or T cells enriched from blood (not recorded which). The TCR sequence derives from a woman in her 40s who had recovered from COVID-19. The CDR3 loop is CASSQAAGQGLFEQYF. In DNA, the CDR3 is TGCGCCAGCAGCCAAGCGGCGGGACAGGGTTTGTTTGAGCAGTACTTC.